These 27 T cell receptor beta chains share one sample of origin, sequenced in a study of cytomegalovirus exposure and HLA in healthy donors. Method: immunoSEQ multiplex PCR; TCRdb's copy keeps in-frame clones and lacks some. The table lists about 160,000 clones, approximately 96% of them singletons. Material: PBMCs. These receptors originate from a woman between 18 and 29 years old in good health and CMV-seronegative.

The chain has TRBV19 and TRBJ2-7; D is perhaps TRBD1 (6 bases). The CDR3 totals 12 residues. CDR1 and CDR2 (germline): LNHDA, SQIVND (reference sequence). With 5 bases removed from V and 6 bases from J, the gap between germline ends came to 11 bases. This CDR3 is CASSYARGEQYF. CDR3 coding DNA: TGTGCCAGTAGTTATGCCAGGGGCGAGCAGTACTTC.

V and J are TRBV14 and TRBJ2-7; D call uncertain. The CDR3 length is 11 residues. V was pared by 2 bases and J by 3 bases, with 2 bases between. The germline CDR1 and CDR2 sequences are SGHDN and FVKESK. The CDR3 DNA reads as TGTGCCAGCAGCCAATACTACGAGCAGTACTTC. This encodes CASSQYYEQYF.

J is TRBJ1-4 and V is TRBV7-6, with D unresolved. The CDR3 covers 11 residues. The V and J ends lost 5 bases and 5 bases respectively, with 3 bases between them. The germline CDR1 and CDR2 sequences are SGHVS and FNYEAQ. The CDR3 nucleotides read TGTGCCAGCAGCCTAAATGAAAAACTGTTTTTT. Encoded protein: CASSLNEKLFF. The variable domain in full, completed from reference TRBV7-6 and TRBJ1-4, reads GAGVSQSPRYKVTKRGQDVALRCDPISGHVSLYWYRQALGQGPEFLTYFNYEAQQDKSGLPNDRFSAERPEGSISTLTIQRTEQRDSAMYRCASSLNEKLFFGSGTQLSVL.

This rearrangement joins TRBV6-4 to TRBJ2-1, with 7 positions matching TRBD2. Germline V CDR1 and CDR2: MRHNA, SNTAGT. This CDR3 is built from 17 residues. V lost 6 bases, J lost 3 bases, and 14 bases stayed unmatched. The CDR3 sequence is CASSCKTKRGRYNEQFF. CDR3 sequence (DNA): TGTGCCAGCAGCTGCAAAACCAAGCGGGGACGCTACAATGAGCAGTTCTTC.

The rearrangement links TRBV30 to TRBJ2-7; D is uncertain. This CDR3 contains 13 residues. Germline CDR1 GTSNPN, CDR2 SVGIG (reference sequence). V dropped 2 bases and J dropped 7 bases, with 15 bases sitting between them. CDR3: CAWSPTVRSEQYF. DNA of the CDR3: TGTGCCTGGAGTCCGACTGTGAGGAGTGAGCAGTACTTC.

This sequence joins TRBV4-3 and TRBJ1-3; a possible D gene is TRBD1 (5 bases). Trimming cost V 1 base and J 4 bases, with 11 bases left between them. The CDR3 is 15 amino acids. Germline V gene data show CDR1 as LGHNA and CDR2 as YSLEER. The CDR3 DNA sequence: TGCGCCAGCAGCCAAGTCGGGGGTACAGGAAACACCATATATTTT. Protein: CASSQVGGTGNTIYF.

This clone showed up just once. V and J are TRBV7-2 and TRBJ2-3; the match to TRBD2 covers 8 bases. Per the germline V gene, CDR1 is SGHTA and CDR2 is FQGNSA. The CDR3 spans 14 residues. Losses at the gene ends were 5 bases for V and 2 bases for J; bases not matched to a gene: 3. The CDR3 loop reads CASSPGLVTDTQYF. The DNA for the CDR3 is TGTGCCAGCAGCCCGGGACTAGTCACAGATACGCAGTATTTT. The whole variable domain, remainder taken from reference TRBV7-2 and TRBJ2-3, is GAGVSQSPSNKVTEKGKDVELRCDPISGHTALYWYRQSLGQGLEFLIYFQGNSAPDKSGLPSDRFSAERTGGSVSTLTIQRTQQEDSAVYLCASSPGLVTDTQYFGPGTRLTVL.

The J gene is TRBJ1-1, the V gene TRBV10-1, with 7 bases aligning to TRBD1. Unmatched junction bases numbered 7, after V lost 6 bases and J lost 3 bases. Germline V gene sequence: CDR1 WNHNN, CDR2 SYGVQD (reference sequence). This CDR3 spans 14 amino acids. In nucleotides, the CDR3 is TGCGCCAGCAGAGTCCCAGACAGGGACACTGAAGCTTTCTTT. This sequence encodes CASRVPDRDTEAFF.

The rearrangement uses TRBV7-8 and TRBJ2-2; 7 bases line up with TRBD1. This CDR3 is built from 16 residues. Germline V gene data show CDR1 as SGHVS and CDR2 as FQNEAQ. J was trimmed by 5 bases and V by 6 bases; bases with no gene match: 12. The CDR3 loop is CASSYDTGTVTGELFF. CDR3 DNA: TGTGCCAGCAGTTACGACACCGGGACAGTGACCGGGGAGCTGTTTTTT.

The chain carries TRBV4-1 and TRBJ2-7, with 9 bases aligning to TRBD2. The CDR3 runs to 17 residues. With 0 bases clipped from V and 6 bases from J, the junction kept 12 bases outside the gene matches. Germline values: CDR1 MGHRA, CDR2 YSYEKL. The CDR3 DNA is TGCGCCAGCAGCCAAGAAGATAGCGGGGGAGCCAGGGGCGAGCAGTACTTC. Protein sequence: CASSQEDSGGARGEQYF.

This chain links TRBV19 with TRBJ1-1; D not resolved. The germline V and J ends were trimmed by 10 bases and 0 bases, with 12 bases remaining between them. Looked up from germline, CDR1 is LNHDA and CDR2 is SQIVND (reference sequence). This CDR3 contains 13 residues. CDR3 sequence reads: CATYSLLNTEAFF. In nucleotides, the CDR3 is TGTGCCACCTACAGTTTGCTGAACACTGAAGCTTTCTTT.

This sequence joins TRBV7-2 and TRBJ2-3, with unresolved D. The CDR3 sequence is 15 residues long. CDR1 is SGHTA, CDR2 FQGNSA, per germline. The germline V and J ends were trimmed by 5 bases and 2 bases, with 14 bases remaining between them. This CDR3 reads CASSASRQNTDTQYF. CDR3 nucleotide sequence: TGTGCCAGCAGCGCAAGCCGACAAAACACAGATACGCAGTATTTT.

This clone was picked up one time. The CDR3 DNA reads TGTGCCAGCAGTTTCGGAGGGGTCCAATGGGCTGGCTACACCTTC. The encoded protein is CASSFGGVQWAGYTF. This chain uses TRBV27 with TRBJ1-2; TRBD1 is a possible D gene (5 bases). The V and J ends lost 3 bases and 7 bases respectively, with 18 bases between them. The CDR3 spans 15 residues. Germline CDR1 reads MNHEY; CDR2 reads SMNVEV (reference sequence).

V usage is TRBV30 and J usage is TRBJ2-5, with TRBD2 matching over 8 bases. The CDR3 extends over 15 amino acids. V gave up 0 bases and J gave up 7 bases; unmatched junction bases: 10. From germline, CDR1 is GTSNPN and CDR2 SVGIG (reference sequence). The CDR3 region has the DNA TGTGCCTGGAGTGTAGCTAGCGGGTCCACGGGGACCCAGTACTTC. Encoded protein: CAWSVASGSTGTQYF.

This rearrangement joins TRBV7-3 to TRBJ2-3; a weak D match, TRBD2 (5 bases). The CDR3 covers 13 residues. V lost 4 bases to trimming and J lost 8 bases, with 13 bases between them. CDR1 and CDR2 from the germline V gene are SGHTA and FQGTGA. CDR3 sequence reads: CASSYPGVGTQYF. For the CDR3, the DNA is TGTGCCAGCAGCTACCCCGGGGTGGGTACGCAGTATTTT. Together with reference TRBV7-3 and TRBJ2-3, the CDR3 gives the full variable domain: GAGVSQTPSNKVTEKGKYVELRCDPISGHTALYWYRQSLGQGPEFLIYFQGTGAADDSGLPNDRFFAVRPEGSVSTLKIQRTERGDSAVYLCASSYPGVGTQYFGPGTRLTVL.

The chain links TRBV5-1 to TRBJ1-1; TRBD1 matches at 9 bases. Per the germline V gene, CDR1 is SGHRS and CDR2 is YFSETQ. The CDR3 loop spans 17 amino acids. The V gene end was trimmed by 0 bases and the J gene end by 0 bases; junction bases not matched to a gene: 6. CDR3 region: CASSLATGGGMNTEAFF. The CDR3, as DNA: TGCGCCAGCAGCTTGGCGACAGGGGGAGGCATGAACACTGAAGCTTTCTTT.

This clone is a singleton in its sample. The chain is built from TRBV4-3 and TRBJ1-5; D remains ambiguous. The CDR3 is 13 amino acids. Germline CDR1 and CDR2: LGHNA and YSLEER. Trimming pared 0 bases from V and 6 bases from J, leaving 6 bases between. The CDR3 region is CASSQDEGQPQHF. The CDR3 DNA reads TGCGCCAGCAGCCAAGATGAGGGTCAGCCCCAGCATTTT.

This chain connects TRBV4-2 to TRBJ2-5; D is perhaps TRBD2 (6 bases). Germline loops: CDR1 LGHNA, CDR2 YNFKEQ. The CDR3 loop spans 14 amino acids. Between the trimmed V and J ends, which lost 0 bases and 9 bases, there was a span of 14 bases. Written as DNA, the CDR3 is TGTGCCAGCAGCCAAGATCTGGCGGGAAGGGCCCAGTACTTC. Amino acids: CASSQDLAGRAQYF.

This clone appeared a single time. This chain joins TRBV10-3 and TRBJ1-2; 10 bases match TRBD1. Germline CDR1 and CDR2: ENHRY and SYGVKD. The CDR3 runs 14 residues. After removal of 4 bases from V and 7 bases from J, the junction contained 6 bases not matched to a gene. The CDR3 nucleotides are TGTGCCATCAGTGCGGAGGGACAGGGGTCTGGCTACACCTTC. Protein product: CAISAEGQGSGYTF.

The CDR3 sequence: CASSLAGSYNEQFF. In DNA, the CDR3 is TGTGCCAGCAGCTTAGCGGGGAGTTATAATGAGCAGTTCTTC. This chain links TRBV7-3 with TRBJ2-1, with a tentative D call TRBD2 (6 bases). V was trimmed by 2 bases and J by 7 bases, leaving 12 bases between them. There are 14 residues in the CDR3. Germline V gene lookup returns CDR1 SGHTA and CDR2 FQGTGA.

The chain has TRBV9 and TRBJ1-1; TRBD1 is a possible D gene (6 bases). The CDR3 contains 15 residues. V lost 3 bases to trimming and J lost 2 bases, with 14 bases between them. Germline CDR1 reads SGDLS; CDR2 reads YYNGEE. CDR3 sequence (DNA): TGTGCCAGCAGCGAGCAGGGGACCTTTAACACTGAAGCTTTCTTT. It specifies CASSEQGTFNTEAFF.

CDR3 nucleotide sequence: TGTGCCAGCAACCTTCCGGGACAGGGGTTTTACGAGCAGTACTTC. Its protein is CASNLPGQGFYEQYF. The rearrangement uses TRBV6-6 and TRBJ2-7, with 10 bases identical to TRBD1. CDR3 length: 15 residues. The V gene end was trimmed by 7 bases and the J gene end by 4 bases; junction bases not matched to a gene: 10. The germline V gene encodes CDR1 MNHNY and CDR2 SVGAGI (reference sequence).

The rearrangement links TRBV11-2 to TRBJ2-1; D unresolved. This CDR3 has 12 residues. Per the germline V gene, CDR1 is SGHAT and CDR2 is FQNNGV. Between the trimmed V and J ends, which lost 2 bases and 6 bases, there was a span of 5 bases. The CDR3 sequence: CASSLRSNEQFF. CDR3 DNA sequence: TGTGCCAGCAGCTTACGTTCCAATGAGCAGTTCTTC.

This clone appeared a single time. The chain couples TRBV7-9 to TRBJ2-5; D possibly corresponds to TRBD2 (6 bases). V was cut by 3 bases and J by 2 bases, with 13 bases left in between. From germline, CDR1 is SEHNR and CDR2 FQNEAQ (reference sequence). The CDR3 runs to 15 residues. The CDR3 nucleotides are TGTGCCAGCAGCTTTTACCCGAGCGGGCAAGAGACCCAGTACTTC. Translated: CASSFYPSGQETQYF. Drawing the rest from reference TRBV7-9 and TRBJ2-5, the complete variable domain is DTGVSQNPRHKITKRGQNVTFRCDPISEHNRLYWYRQTLGQGPEFLTYFQNEAQLEKSRLLSDRFSAERPKGSFSTLEIQRTEQGDSAMYLCASSFYPSGQETQYFGPGTRLLVL.

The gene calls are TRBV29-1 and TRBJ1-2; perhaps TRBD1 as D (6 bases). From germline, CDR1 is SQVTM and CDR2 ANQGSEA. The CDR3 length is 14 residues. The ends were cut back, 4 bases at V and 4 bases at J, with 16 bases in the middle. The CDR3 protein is CSVGLDSLAYGYTF. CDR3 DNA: TGCAGCGTTGGTCTGGACAGCCTTGCCTATGGCTACACCTTC.

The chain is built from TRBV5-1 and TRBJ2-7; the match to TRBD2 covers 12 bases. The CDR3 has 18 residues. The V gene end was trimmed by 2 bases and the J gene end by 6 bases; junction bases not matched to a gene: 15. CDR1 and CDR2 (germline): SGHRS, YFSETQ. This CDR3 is CASSLSSGGAYFPGEQYF. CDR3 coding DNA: TGCGCCAGCAGCTTATCTAGCGGGGGGGCCTATTTCCCTGGCGAGCAGTACTTC.

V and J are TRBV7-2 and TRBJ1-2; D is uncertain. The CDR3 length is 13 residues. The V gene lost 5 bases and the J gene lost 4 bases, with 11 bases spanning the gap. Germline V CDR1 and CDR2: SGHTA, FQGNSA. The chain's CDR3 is CASSPGEVYGYTF. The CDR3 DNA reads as TGTGCCAGCAGCCCCGGAGAGGTCTATGGCTACACCTTC.